One and the same sample provided the 7 T cell receptor beta chains below, sequenced in a study of long-term antiretroviral therapy in people with HIV. They ran version v3.0 of the immunoSEQ assay at survey level. Clones were sequenced by immunoSEQ multiplex PCR, and TCRdb holds only the in-frame ones, with some missing. Of 30,000 to 40,000 clones listed, 83% are singletons. This sample comprised unsorted PBMCs, obtained 0.4 years before starting antiretroviral therapy. These receptors came from a man between 18 and 35 years old with HIV.

This chain joins TRBV5-5 and TRBJ1-1; D remains unclear. The length of the CDR3 is 13 residues. The V end was cut by 1 base, the J end by 8 bases, with 12 bases between. Germline V gene data show CDR1 as SGHKS and CDR2 as YYEKEE (reference sequence). CDR3: CASSLSWVAEAFF. The CDR3 DNA reads TGTGCCAGCAGCTTGAGTTGGGTCGCCGAAGCTTTCTTT.

The chain has TRBV25-1 and TRBJ2-3, with 9 positions matching TRBD2. Germline V gives CDR1 MGHDK, CDR2 SYGVNS. This CDR3 comprises 16 residues. V lost 7 bases, J lost 8 bases, and 16 bases stayed unmatched. The CDR3 reads CASTTSTSGQEGTQYF. DNA of the CDR3: TGTGCCAGCACCACCTCGACTAGCGGCCAAGAGGGTACGCAGTATTTT.

This clone was seen only once. V usage is TRBV12-5 and J usage is TRBJ2-2, with 7 nucleotides matching TRBD1. This CDR3 has 19 residues. The V and J ends lost 2 bases and 2 bases, in that order; junction bases with no gene match: 14. CDR1 LGHNT and CDR2 FRNRAP come from the germline V gene. The CDR3 protein is CASGLTRSGTVPNTGELFF. The CDR3 region has the DNA TGTGCTAGTGGTTTGACACGATCTGGGACAGTACCCAACACCGGGGAGCTGTTTTTT.

The chain combines TRBV6-5 with TRBJ1-5, with a weak D call TRBD1 (6 bases). This CDR3 is built from 15 residues. Germline values: CDR1 MNHEY, CDR2 SVGAGI. Trimming took 8 bases from V and 6 from J, leaving 20 bases between them. The CDR3 sequence: CASGSGGGSGQPQHF. In DNA form, the CDR3 reads TGTGCCAGCGGGTCCGGAGGGGGGTCGGGTCAGCCCCAGCATTTT.

This clone was detected only a few times. The chain combines TRBV30 with TRBJ1-2, with TRBD1 as a possible D gene (6 bases). The ends were cut back, 8 bases at V and 0 bases at J, with 13 bases in the middle. The V gene's germline CDR1 is GTSNPN and CDR2 SVGIG (reference sequence). The CDR3 sequence is 13 residues long. As DNA, the CDR3 is TGTGCCGGAGACAGGATAGCTAACTATGGCTACACCTTC. It encodes CAGDRIANYGYTF.

The chain employs TRBV19 and TRBJ2-2; possible D gene TRBD1, 6 bases. The germline gives CDR1 LNHDA, CDR2 SQIVND (reference sequence). This CDR3 region has 16 residues. V lost 3 bases, J lost 6 bases, and 17 bases lay in between. The CDR3 DNA reads as TGTGCCAGTAGTATCCAATACAGGGTAGGGTCCGGGGAGCTGTTTTTT. Residues: CASSIQYRVGSGELFF.

The CDR3 loop is CASSSHPPWGYQETQYF. The CDR3 DNA is TGTGCCAGCAGCAGCCACCCTCCCTGGGGGTACCAAGAGACCCAGTACTTC. The chain combines TRBV2 with TRBJ2-5; TRBD1 or TRBD2 may be the D gene (5 bases each). CDR1 and CDR2 from the germline V gene are SNHLY and FYNNEI. This CDR3 contains 17 residues. Deletions cut 6 bases from V and 0 bases from J, with 20 bases between.